This T cell receptor beta chain is from a study of long-term antiretroviral therapy in people with HIV. Study results and caveats: Clones expanded before ART dominated the repertoire at all time points.

All participants with HIV were treated in the United States. Before DNA extraction, roughly 0.95-10 million cryopreserved PBMC were held in the samples. Regarding this clone: Its target is unknown.

Samples were assayed with immunoSEQ v3.0 at survey level. Per-sample targets for sequencing were roughly 40,000-50,000 T-cell genomes. Some clones are missing from TCRdb's copy, which holds only in-frame ones; the method was immunoSEQ multiplex PCR. This sample carries under 20,000 clones, 91% of them seen once, and the ten largest clones take approximately 13%. This clonotype was obtained from a woman aged 40 to 50 with HIV. The material was unsorted PBMCs, obtained 0.6 years after starting antiretroviral therapy.

CDR3 DNA: TGTGCCAGCTCACCACGGGACCGCCGGGGCCTACACTTT. Its translation is CASSPRDRRGLHF. The rearrangement uses TRBV18 and TRBJ1-6; the D gene is possibly TRBD1 (5 bases). V lost 1 base and J 19 bases, leaving 17 bases between the germline ends. This CDR3 is built from 13 residues. CDR1 is KGHSH, CDR2 LQKENI, per germline.